A selection of T cell receptor beta chains follows, all from one sample in a study of post-analysis software for immune sequencing data. TCRdb called the PCR reads again in MiXCR, with one record for every CDR3 protein. Among 650,000 to 850,000 distinct CDR3 sequences listed, 46% were seen once. The source material was blood. The receptor source for this set is a girl aged 10-17 years with multiple sclerosis. The CDR3 runs from the conserved cysteine through the conserved F or W. The D gene is left open where the match is weak. The size field is filled for only some rows; it gives once, few, many or a size class.

TRBV20-1,TRBJ2-5,.,.,CSARPALSVAQYF,TGCAGTGCCCGCCCGGCCCTCTCGGTGGCCCAGTACTTC
TRBV20-1,TRBJ2-7,few,TRBD2,CSATSGSFYEQYF,TGCAGTGCTACTAGCGGGAGTTTCTACGAGCAGTACTTC
TRBV7-6,TRBJ2-7,.,.,CASSSEPPGAYYEQYF,TGTGCCAGCAGTTCAGAGCCGCCAGGGGCGTACTACGAGCAGTACTTC
TRBV7-2,TRBJ2-1,.,.,CASSLALTSLNEQFF,TGTGCCAGCAGCTTAGCGCTGACTAGTCTTAATGAGCAGTTCTTC
TRBV14,TRBJ2-7,.,.,CASSQSGSATYEQYF,TGTGCCAGCAGCCAAAGTGGTAGCGCTACCTACGAGCAGTACTTC
TRBV7-8,TRBJ2-1,.,TRBD2,CASSPRTSGRVNEQFF,TGTGCCAGCAGCCCCCGGACTAGCGGGAGAGTGAATGAGCAGTTCTTC
TRBV7-3,TRBJ1-1,few,.,CASSLGEGRSTEAFF,TGTGCCAGCAGCCTCGGGGAGGGGAGATCCACTGAAGCTTTCTTT
TRBV4-2,TRBJ2-7,.,TRBD2,CASSQAGGLDEQYF,TGTGCCAGCAGCCAAGCGGGAGGGCTCGACGAGCAGTACTTC
TRBV7-2,TRBJ2-7,many,.,CASSVNWGDEQYF,TGTGCCAGCAGCGTAAACTGGGGCGACGAGCAGTACTTC
TRBV15,TRBJ2-7,.,.,CATSTRSLMNEQYF,TGTGCCACCAGCACGAGGAGCCTCATGAACGAGCAGTACTTC
TRBV6-5,TRBJ2-5,.,TRBD2,CASRPGTRGETQYF,TGTGCCAGCAGACCCGGGACTAGAGGGGAGACCCAGTACTTC
TRBV5-6,TRBJ2-5,few,.,CASSFRPAQETQYF,TGTGCCAGCAGCTTTCGACCAGCACAAGAGACCCAGTACTTC
TRBV24-1,TRBJ2-1,.,.,CATSDVQRSPMGEQFF,TGTGCCACCAGTGATGTCCAGAGAAGTCCGATGGGAGAGCAGTTCTTC
TRBV29-1,TRBJ1-4,.,.,CSGGRQGEKLFF,TGCAGCGGCGGACGGCAGGGCGAAAAACTGTTTTTT
TRBV14,TRBJ1-6,.,TRBD1,CASRADRARNSPLHF,TGTGCCAGCAGGGCCGACAGGGCAAGAAATTCACCCCTCCACTTT
TRBV9,TRBJ1-2,few,TRBD1,CASSVGGTGHITNYGYTF,TGTGCCAGCAGCGTAGGAGGGACAGGGCATATCACTAACTATGGCTACACCTTC
TRBV27,TRBJ2-7,.,.,CASSDRQGGEQYF,TGTGCCAGCAGCGACAGACAGGGAGGCGAGCAGTACTTC
TRBV6-4,TRBJ2-1,.,TRBD2,CAPKTGTSGRESYNEQFF,TGTGCCCCCAAGACCGGGACTAGCGGGAGAGAATCCTACAATGAGCAGTTCTTC
TRBV30,TRBJ1-2,.,.,CAWTDTEYGYTF,TGTGCCTGGACCGACACCGAGTATGGCTACACCTTC
TRBV24-1,TRBJ2-5,.,.,CATSDTLDREETQYF,TGTGCCACCAGTGACACCTTGGACAGAGAAGAGACCCAGTACTTC
TRBV6-6,TRBJ1-2,few,TRBD1,CASLNWDSNYGYTF,TGTGCCAGCCTCAACTGGGACAGTAACTATGGCTACACCTTC
TRBV6-5,TRBJ2-1,few,.,CASSRGPPLDEQFF,TGTGCCAGCAGCCGGGGACCCCCTTTGGATGAGCAGTTCTTC
TRBV24-1,TRBJ2-6,few,.,CATSDPRGANVLTF,TGTGCCACCAGTGACCCCAGGGGGGCCAACGTCCTGACTTTC
TRBV10-2,TRBJ1-2,medium-sized,.,CASSESSDVYGYTF,TGCGCCAGCAGTGAGTCAAGTGACGTCTATGGCTACACCTTC
TRBV25-1,TRBJ2-7,.,.,CASSAILEGVQYF,TGTGCCAGCAGTGCCATCCTCGAGGGAGTGCAGTACTTC
TRBV12-3/TRBV12-4,TRBJ2-5,few,TRBD2,CASSPPDTSGRETQYF,TGTGCCAGCAGCCCGCCAGATACTAGCGGGAGGGAGACCCAGTACTTC
TRBV28,TRBJ1-6,few,.,CATADYNSPLHF,TGTGCCACGGCGGATTATAATTCACCCCTCCACTTT
TRBV2,TRBJ2-7,.,.,CASSDQKLYEQYF,TGTGCCAGCAGTGATCAGAAACTCTACGAGCAGTACTTC
TRBV7-9,TRBJ2-3,few,TRBD2,CASSWGLAGIDTQYF,TGTGCCAGCAGCTGGGGACTAGCGGGAATAGATACGCAGTATTTT
TRBV7-2,TRBJ2-5,.,TRBD2,CASSQLAGGGETQYF,TGTGCCAGCAGCCAGTTAGCGGGAGGCGGGGAGACCCAGTACTTC
TRBV29-1,TRBJ2-3,.,.,CSVEGPHSTDTQYF,TGCAGCGTTGAAGGGCCTCATAGCACAGATACGCAGTATTTT
TRBV25-1,TRBJ2-3,few,.,CASSVAQPDTQYF,TGTGCCAGCAGTGTAGCTCAACCAGATACGCAGTATTTT
TRBV7-9,TRBJ2-1,.,TRBD1,CASSFKRPGQRSYNEQFF,TGTGCCAGCAGCTTTAAACGCCCGGGACAGAGGTCCTACAATGAGCAGTTCTTC
TRBV4-3,TRBJ2-6,.,.,CASSPQGGLSEANVLTF,TGCGCCAGCAGCCCCCAGGGTGGCCTCTCTGAGGCCAACGTCCTGACTTTC
TRBV2,TRBJ1-2,few,.,CASSDRVRDYGYTF,TGTGCCAGCAGTGACAGGGTGAGGGACTATGGCTACACCTTC
TRBV7-9,TRBJ2-7,.,TRBD1,CASSIGDSSYEQYF,TGTGCCAGCAGCATTGGGGACAGCTCCTACGAGCAGTACTTC
TRBV29-1,TRBJ2-5,few,.,CSVKDTSQETQYF,TGCAGCGTTAAGGACACATCACAAGAGACCCAGTACTTC
TRBV6-6,TRBJ2-7,.,TRBD1,CASSTPGQGWVEQYF,TGTGCCAGCAGTACCCCGGGACAGGGATGGGTCGAGCAGTACTTC
TRBV20-1,TRBJ2-5,once,TRBD1,CSAKTGVGTQYF,TGCAGTGCTAAAACAGGGGTCGGGACCCAGTACTTC
TRBV12-3/TRBV12-4,TRBJ2-7,.,.,CARSRGVGYEQYF,TGTGCCAGGAGCAGGGGGGTGGGCTACGAGCAGTACTTC
TRBV6-6,TRBJ2-3,.,.,CAGEGEGDTQYF,TGTGCCGGCGAGGGGGAGGGGGATACGCAGTATTTT
TRBV5-1,TRBJ1-4,.,.,CASRRVPMGEKLFF,TGCGCCAGCAGACGCGTCCCTATGGGGGAAAAACTGTTTTTT
TRBV15,TRBJ2-7,.,TRBD2,CATSSGTSVGEQYF,TGTGCCACCAGCAGCGGGACTAGCGTTGGCGAGCAGTACTTC
TRBV6-5,TRBJ1-2,.,TRBD1,CASSRQGRGYTF,TGTGCCAGCAGCCGACAGGGGCGAGGCTACACCTTC
TRBV12-3/TRBV12-4,TRBJ1-4,.,TRBD1,CASSLEGAQDEKLFF,TGTGCCAGCAGTTTAGAGGGGGCGCAGGATGAAAAACTGTTTTTT
TRBV6-2/TRBV6-3,TRBJ2-3,.,.,CASSSHRNTDTQYF,TGTGCCAGCAGCTCCCACAGGAACACAGATACGCAGTATTTT
TRBV27,TRBJ2-5,few,.,CASSLGISQETQYF,TGTGCCAGCAGTTTGGGGATAAGCCAAGAGACCCAGTACTTC
TRBV7-9,TRBJ1-1,.,.,CASSLREAFF,TGTGCCAGCAGCTTAAGAGAAGCTTTCTTT
TRBV30,TRBJ2-7,.,.,CAWTPDEGIYEQYF,TGTGCCTGGACGCCCGACGAGGGGATCTACGAGCAGTACTTC
TRBV27,TRBJ1-2,.,TRBD1,CASSTRGGNYGYTF,TGTGCCAGCAGCACCAGGGGGGGGAACTATGGCTACACCTTC
TRBV20-1,TRBJ2-6,once,TRBD2,CSVRGLDFGANVLTF,TGCAGTGTTAGAGGACTAGATTTCGGGGCCAACGTCCTGACTTTC
TRBV29-1,TRBJ2-3,.,TRBD1,CSVEPGQGTDTQYF,TGCAGCGTTGAGCCGGGACAGGGGACAGATACGCAGTATTTT